Listed below are T cell receptor beta chains from one sample, sequenced in a study of monozygotic twins with inflammatory bowel disease. For each CDR3 protein, TCRdb gives one entry from its re-call of the 5' RACE reads, without DNA. The sample table sets out under 150,000 distinct CDR3 sequences. Sequenced: blood. These receptors all stem from a human donor with ulcerative colitis or Crohn's disease, or a healthy co-twin of an affected twin (not recorded which). Each CDR3 is given with its conserved first and last residue. Fields, in order: CDR3 protein, V gene, J gene.

CASSLGATDTQYF,TRBV5-1,TRBJ2-3
CASSLTGAANQPQHF,TRBV18,TRBJ1-5
CASSQVGGTGGEQETQYF,TRBV4-3,TRBJ2-5
CASSEWSSGNFKNIQYF,TRBV2,TRBJ2-4
CASSKAGTSYNEQFF,TRBV6-1,TRBJ2-1
CASSPRDRNTGELFF,TRBV6-1,TRBJ2-2
CASSSYGQTDQPQHF,TRBV7-2,TRBJ1-5
CATSRDGRKFTYEQYF,TRBV15,TRBJ2-7
CASSPGQLSGNTIYF,TRBV5-1,TRBJ1-3
CASSLAWAYEQYF,TRBV7-2,TRBJ2-7
CSARGAPLSRTPLAKNIQYF,TRBV20-1,TRBJ2-4
CASSRALSRGSTYEQYF,TRBV19,TRBJ2-7
CATSRVTDYYEQYF,TRBV15,TRBJ2-7
CASSAPLWGMNTEAFF,TRBV7-2,TRBJ1-1
CASSSGQGASGTEAFF,TRBV5-4,TRBJ1-1
CASSQVIAYEQYF,TRBV3-1,TRBJ2-7
CATRSKTGYDTGELFF,TRBV24-1,TRBJ2-2
CASSLLRLPWNQPQHF,TRBV5-1,TRBJ1-5
CASSLMVQGSSGANVLTF,TRBV11-2,TRBJ2-6
CSARDWGQVVDEQYF,TRBV20-1,TRBJ2-7
CSARAGGKNIQYF,TRBV20-1,TRBJ2-4
CSARGDGEAFF,TRBV29-1,TRBJ1-1
CSVEDTAAGGYEQYF,TRBV29-1,TRBJ2-7
CAWRLTGTYEQYF,TRBV30,TRBJ2-7
CATSAPRDRGYEQYF,TRBV24-1,TRBJ2-7
CASSRGDPNAEAFF,TRBV19,TRBJ1-1
CASSVTGGNYEQYF,TRBV5-1,TRBJ2-7
CASSPSLGTGSNSPLHF,TRBV6-1,TRBJ1-6
CASSSAGGNTDTQYF,TRBV5-1,TRBJ2-3
CASSVGPSPNAEAFF,TRBV9,TRBJ1-1
CSARVGLAGLGKNIQYF,TRBV20-1,TRBJ2-4
CASSLQGREGTEAFF,TRBV5-1,TRBJ1-1
CASSQGAGGINEQYF,TRBV4-1,TRBJ2-7
CASRPTAQNTEAFF,TRBV12-3/TRBV12-4,TRBJ1-1
CASSPRGQQETQYF,TRBV18,TRBJ2-5
CASSQEWGPGQGYEQYF,TRBV4-3,TRBJ2-7
CASSLGRGGSYNEQFF,TRBV7-2,TRBJ2-1
CASSFLGGNGELFF,TRBV12-3/TRBV12-4,TRBJ2-2
CASSQERRDRGNEQFF,TRBV4-3,TRBJ2-1
CASSLGGYNEQFF,TRBV5-1,TRBJ2-1
CASSLEGVTGNQPQHF,TRBV5-1,TRBJ1-5
CASSQGVRASYGYTF,TRBV4-2,TRBJ1-2
CSAPNPDSHNSPLHF,TRBV20-1,TRBJ1-6
CASSGAAYEQYF,TRBV27,TRBJ2-7
CSVTDRGPSYEQYF,TRBV29-1,TRBJ2-7
CASSPPSLQGPLYEQYF,TRBV18,TRBJ2-7
CASSALGTSYNEQFF,TRBV5-1,TRBJ2-1
CASSLGQGALPYGYTF,TRBV5-1,TRBJ1-2
CASSLVPGRRTDTQYF,TRBV7-9,TRBJ2-3
CASSLAGLSYNSPLHF,TRBV5-1,TRBJ1-6
CASSLLDREQFF,TRBV5-1,TRBJ2-1
CASSQARGNEQFF,TRBV4-3,TRBJ2-1
CASSTLQGKNIQYF,TRBV6-1,TRBJ2-4